The entry below gives a single T cell receptor (beta chain) sequence along with its context. Its antigen is currently unknown. TCRdb re-called the 5' RACE reads through MiXCR, storing one row per CDR3 protein. This table has around 390,000 distinct CDR3 sequences, around 22% appearing once. This entry is derived from a study of CD8 T cells in ankylosing spondylitis. Study-wide findings and caveats: In ankylosing spondylitis blood, a motif of about eight highly homologous TCR beta variants appeared characteristic. Disease-associated clonotypes exhibited CD8+ identity and were relatively infrequent in peripheral blood.

The CDR3 has 15 residues. The V and J ends lost 5 bases and 6 bases respectively, with 17 bases between them. CDR1 is SGHVS and CDR2 is FQNEAQ in the germline V gene. The chain uses TRBV7-8 and TRBJ1-5; maybe TRBD1 (6 bases). This TCR came from a male donor with ankylosing spondylitis. The specimen sequenced was blood, either unsorted or a sorted T cell fraction (not recorded which). Here the CDR3 reads CASSATTGNFQPQHF. DNA for the CDR3: TGTGCCAGCAGCGCTACCACAGGGAATTTTCAGCCCCAGCATTTT.